The clone carrying this T cell receptor beta chain came up a few times. What it binds is unknown. Preparation of the bulk TCR libraries relied on previously described methods and listed TCR primers. TCRdb fed the PCR reads into MiXCR, producing one record per CDR3 protein. The sample lists 400,000 to 600,000 distinct CDR3 sequences; 20% to 25% were seen once. This entry is derived from a study of molecular identifiers for immune sequencing clone quantification. Findings and limits, study-wide: Clones carrying above 20 RNA copies accounted for over 99% of effector molecules, under 1% in naive cells.

Sorted cell numbers of about 17,000 to 1,100,000, with 10%, 30% or 50% RNA, served as input for naive CD8 libraries. The authors sorted naive CD8 T cells as CD8+CD4-CCR7+CD45RA+. This TCR was sampled from a human donor in good health. Some libraries in this study had Jurkat cell RNA spiked in. The sequenced sample was naive CD8+ T cells from blood, with Jurkat cell RNA spiked in. Described subset: FACS-sorted CD8+CD4-CCR7+CD45RA+ naive T cells.

CDR3: CASSPSGTMATGAFF. In DNA form, the CDR3 reads TGTGCCAGCAGCCCATCCGGGACAATGGCCACCGGAGCTTTCTTT. V usage is TRBV7-6 and J usage is TRBJ1-1; tentative D call: TRBD1 (6 bases). The CDR3 has 15 residues. From germline, CDR1 is SGHVS and CDR2 FNYEAQ. Deletions cut 5 bases from V and 10 bases from J, with 23 bases between.